The present T cell receptor (beta chain) was sequenced within a study of T cells after posttransplantation cyclophosphamide. The data were produced by immunoSEQ multiplex PCR, yet TCRdb's version contains in-frame clones alone and is incomplete. The sample presents 40,000 to 55,000 clones, none singletons. On the day of bone marrow donation, the related graft donor provided peripheral blood. CDR1 is SNHLY, CDR2 FYNNEI, per germline. The CDR3 covers 15 residues. Trimming removed 1 base from V and 3 bases from J, with 12 bases in between. This clone was detected ten times or more. Its cognate antigen is unknown. Findings and limits, study-wide: TRB clonality was highly associated with recipient CMV seropositivity and reactivation. Donor CD8+ memory clones often dominated recipient blood repertoires at later times. Blood and skin or GI T cell repertoires showed limited TRB overlap.

The sample was PBMCs. The TCR was taken from a man aged 35 to 55 in good health, CMV-negative, and a related stem cell transplant donor. The chain uses TRBV2 and TRBJ2-5; maybe TRBD1 (6 bases). The CDR3 loop reads CASSEVGRGKETQYF. For the CDR3, the DNA is TGTGCCAGCAGTGAAGTTGGCAGGGGTAAAGAGACCCAGTACTTC.